Each of the 18 T cell receptor beta chains below was sequenced from the same sample in a study of cytomegalovirus exposure and HLA in healthy donors. The PCR used 60 Vbeta and 13 Jbeta primers. Assay: immunoSEQ multiplex PCR; the TCRdb copy retains only in-frame clones and omits some. The repertoire holds 75,000 to 100,000 clones, with around 76% as singletons. Source material: PBMCs. Receptors were obtained from an older woman in good health and CMV-seropositive.

This clone appeared a few times. The chain recombines TRBV10-3 with TRBJ1-1, with 7 bases aligning to TRBD1. Germline V gene data show CDR1 as ENHRY and CDR2 as SYGVKD. This CDR3 contains 13 residues. The junction had 3 bases not matched to a gene; V was cut back by 7 bases and J by 1 base. The CDR3 spells CAITRDRNTEAFF. The DNA of the CDR3 is TGTGCCATCACTCGGGACAGGAACACTGAAGCTTTCTTT.

The rearrangement uses TRBV10-1 and TRBJ2-7; no firm D call. Germline V lookup: CDR1 WNHNN, CDR2 SYGVQD (reference sequence). The CDR3 runs 13 residues. The germline V and J ends were trimmed by 2 bases and 0 bases, with 5 bases remaining between them. CDR3 amino acids: CASSEVRSYEQYF. CDR3 coding DNA: TGCGCCAGCAGTGAGGTCCGCTCCTACGAGCAGTACTTC.

The chain is built from TRBV2 and TRBJ1-1, with a tentative D call TRBD1 (6 bases). The CDR3 spans 15 residues. Deletions cut 8 bases from V and 1 base from J, with 17 bases between. In germline, CDR1 is SNHLY, CDR2 FYNNEI. The CDR3 DNA follows: TGTGCCAGCCGGCTCCGGGACACGAGGAACACTGAAGCTTTCTTT. Translated: CASRLRDTRNTEAFF.

This rearrangement joins TRBV7-9 to TRBJ2-5, with 7 bases lining up with TRBD2. The CDR3 spans 14 residues. Germline values: CDR1 SEHNR, CDR2 FQNEAQ (reference sequence). V was pared by 5 bases and J by 7 bases, with 10 bases of the junction left unmatched. Written as DNA, the CDR3 is TGTGCCAGCAGCCCCTGGGAGGGGACCGGGACCCAGTACTTC. It translates to CASSPWEGTGTQYF.

The rearrangement links TRBV11-3 to TRBJ2-1; 8 bases map to TRBD2. This CDR3 contains 15 residues. The junction had 5 bases not matched to a gene; V was cut back by 3 bases and J by 4 bases. Germline V gives CDR1 SGHNT, CDR2 YENEEA. The CDR3 loop is CASSLGTSLYNEQFF. The DNA of the CDR3 is TGTGCCAGCAGCTTGGGGACTAGTCTGTACAATGAGCAGTTCTTC.

The V and J genes are TRBV15 and TRBJ2-1; 7 bases are a match to TRBD2. The germline CDR1 and CDR2 sequences are LNHNV and YYDKDF (reference sequence). The CDR3 spans 14 residues. The junction had 11 bases not matched to a gene; V was cut back by 11 bases and J by 4 bases. This chain's CDR3 is CAAALAGAYNEQFF. Here the CDR3 DNA reads TGTGCCGCCGCTTTGGCGGGAGCGTACAATGAGCAGTTCTTC.

The rearrangement joins TRBV5-5 to TRBJ1-1; D possibly corresponds to TRBD1 (6 bases). Germline assignment: CDR1 SGHKS and CDR2 YYEKEE (reference sequence). Trimming stripped 0 bases from V and 1 base from J, with 10 bases between. There are 15 residues in the CDR3. DNA of the CDR3: TGTGCCAGCAGCTTGGCCGGGACACAGAACACTGAAGCTTTCTTT. As protein: CASSLAGTQNTEAFF.

On this clone itself: Other nucleotide sequences from this sample produce the same CDR3. The CDR3 sequence is CASSFGGSSYNEQFF. Here the CDR3 DNA reads TGTGCCAGCAGCTTTGGGGGGAGCTCCTACAATGAGCAGTTCTTC. The V call is TRBV5-4, the J call TRBJ2-1, with D possibly TRBD2 on 6 matching bases. Deletions cut 2 bases from V and 0 bases from J, with 9 bases between. The CDR3 has 15 residues. Germline-derived CDR1 and CDR2 are SGHNT and YYREEE (reference sequence). Full variable domain (remainder filled in from reference TRBV5-4 and TRBJ2-1): ETGVTQSPTHLIKTRGQQVTLRCSSQSGHNTVSWYQQALGQGPQFIFQYYREEENGRGNFPPRFSGLQFPNYSSELNVNALELDDSALYLCASSFGGSSYNEQFFGPGTRLTVL.

This chain uses TRBV7-9 with TRBJ2-7; 7 positions agree with TRBD2. Germline V gene lookup returns CDR1 SEHNR and CDR2 FQNEAQ (reference sequence). The CDR3 runs 14 residues. J lost 2 bases, V lost 3 bases, and 4 bases had no gene match. In nucleotides, the CDR3 is TGTGCCAGCAGCTTTCGGGACTACCCCTACGAGCAGTACTTC. Translated, it gives CASSFRDYPYEQYF.

This clone occurred once. The chain is built from TRBV15 and TRBJ1-4, with D unresolved. CDR1 and CDR2 from the germline V gene are LNHNV and YYDKDF (reference sequence). The CDR3 runs 13 residues. Trimming pared 2 bases from V and 8 bases from J, leaving 9 bases between. The CDR3, as DNA: TGTGCCACCAGCAGACACCGAGGGGAAAAACTGTTTTTT. This codes for CATSRHRGEKLFF. Full variable domain (rest looked up from reference TRBV15 and TRBJ1-4): DAMVIQNPRYQVTQFGKPVTLSCSQTLNHNVMYWYQQKSSQAPKLLFHYYDKDFNNEADTPDNFQSRRPNTSFCFLDIRSPGLGDTAMYLCATSRHRGEKLFFGSGTQLSVL.

The CDR3 spells CASSLVGSGSYNEQFF. CDR3 nucleotides: TGCGCCAGCAGCTTGGTGGGTAGCGGGAGTTACAATGAGCAGTTCTTC. J is TRBJ2-1 and V is TRBV5-1, with TRBD2 matching over 9 bases. CDR1 and CDR2 (germline): SGHRS, YFSETQ. The CDR3 length is 16 residues. The ends lost 0 bases at V and 4 bases at J; junction bases unmatched: 5.

The V gene is TRBV25-1, the J gene TRBJ2-2; TRBD2 is a possible D gene (6 bases). The CDR3 consists of 13 residues. Germline V gene data show CDR1 as MGHDK and CDR2 as SYGVNS. With 4 bases removed from V and 6 bases from J, the gap between germline ends came to 9 bases. The CDR3 loop is CASSVEGSGELFF. The CDR3 bases are TGTGCCAGCAGTGTGGAGGGTTCCGGGGAGCTGTTTTTT.

The CDR3 DNA follows: TGTGCCACCAGCAGAGGGGGAGGGAGGGCCAAGTATGAGCAGTTCTTC. The encoded protein is CATSRGGGRAKYEQFF. J is TRBJ2-1 and V is TRBV15, with 7 bases that match TRBD2. The CDR3 is 16 residues long. Germline V CDR1 and CDR2: LNHNV, YYDKDF (reference sequence). Losses at the gene ends were 1 base for V and 8 bases for J; bases not matched to a gene: 11.

This clone has just a few counts. J is TRBJ1-1 and V is TRBV27; the D is unclear. The germline gives CDR1 MNHEY, CDR2 SMNVEV (reference sequence). The V end lost 0 bases, the J end lost 4 bases, and 9 bases lay between the germline ends. This CDR3 comprises 14 residues. This CDR3 reads CASSLSGFGTEAFF. The CDR3, as DNA: TGTGCCAGCAGTTTATCCGGGTTTGGCACTGAAGCTTTCTTT.

DNA of the CDR3: TGTGCCAGCAGTTCACTATTTCAGCCCCAGCATTTT. Protein: CASSSLFQPQHF. V and J are TRBV6-6 and TRBJ1-5; D not certain. V was cut by 4 bases and J by 6 bases, with 7 bases left in between. The CDR3 is 12 amino acids. In germline, CDR1 is MNHNY, CDR2 SVGAGI (reference sequence).

This chain uses TRBV30 with TRBJ1-3, with unresolved D. The V and J ends lost 2 bases and 3 bases respectively, with 14 bases between them. The V gene's germline CDR1 is GTSNPN and CDR2 SVGIG (reference sequence). The CDR3 is 15 amino acids. The CDR3 nucleotides are TGTGCCTGGAGTCAAGAGCGCACGCTTGGAAACACCATATATTTT. Translation: CAWSQERTLGNTIYF.

This sequence joins TRBV6-5 and TRBJ1-1; 10 positions match TRBD1. Germline V gene sequence: CDR1 MNHEY, CDR2 SVGAGI. The CDR3 is 16 residues long. Germline trimming cut 2 bases from V and 4 bases from J; bases unmatched to any gene: 7. CDR3 bases: TGTGCCAGCAGTTACGCTCGGACAGGGGGGCCCACTGAAGCTTTCTTT. Its translation is CASSYARTGGPTEAFF.

The rearrangement joins TRBV16 to TRBJ1-1; D call uncertain. The CDR3 contains 15 residues. Trimming left V 0 bases short and J 1 base short, with 9 bases between. Germline lookup yields CDR1 KGHSY and CDR2 FQNENV. The CDR3 DNA reads as TGTGCCAGCAGCCAATCTCGAACGGGGAACACTGAAGCTTTCTTT. Amino acids: CASSQSRTGNTEAFF.